This TCR beta chain was sequenced for a study of blood T cell repertoires in COVID-19. As for the study in general: Acute-phase and convalescent COVID-19 samples originated in the United States, Italy and Spain. In each case, the material was cDNA or gDNA derived from T cells, B-cell-depleted T cells, or PBMCs.

Participants' own reports of clinical history determined their cohort assignment. Original analysis: Amplification of reference gene primers was used by the study to estimate nucleated cell counts. Assay: immunoSEQ multiplex PCR; the TCRdb copy retains only in-frame clones and omits some. Clonal size and the V and J genes are those of that table, whereas D and trimming came from the DNA. This sample has some 290,000 clones; nearly 90% occur once, and the top ten carry over 9%. Trimming removed 4 bases from V and 5 bases from J; junction bases left unmatched: 10. CDR1 MGHRA and CDR2 YSYEKL come from the germline V gene. CDR3 length equals 15 residues.

The sample taken for sequencing was PBMCs or T cells enriched from blood (not recorded which). J is TRBJ2-5 and V is TRBV4-1; 7 bases are a match to TRBD2. The receptor was derived from a woman younger than 45 who had recovered from COVID-19. CDR3 loop: CASSPLGLVMETQYF. The DNA for the CDR3 is TGCGCCAGCAGCCCTCTAGGACTAGTAATGGAGACCCAGTACTTC.